This T cell receptor beta chain was recovered during a study of Tregs in tolerant kidney transplant recipients. Regarding the study as a whole: The small number of patients limits these findings pending further validation. Expanding Tregs on activated donor B cells appeared to best identify donor-specific TCRbeta clones. Biological reproducibility was not directly addressed in this study.

Assay used: immunoSEQ multiplex PCR; TCRdb lists only in-frame clones, some missing. The sample shows tens of thousands of clones, 65% to 85% of them seen only once. The germline gives CDR1 SGHAT, CDR2 FQNNGV. CDR3 length: 16 amino acids. Between the trimmed V and J ends, which lost 1 base and 2 bases, there was a span of 12 bases. As regards this clone: No antigen is known for it.

Unstimulated regulatory T cells (CD4+CD25+CD127-), CD4+CD25- non-regulatory cells, CD4 and CD8 cells were FACS-sorted from thawed PBMCs. V gene TRBV11-2 combines with J gene TRBJ2-4; D perhaps matches TRBD1 (6 bases). Sequenced material: CD4+ T cells from blood. The TCR was taken from a human donor in good health. CDR3 protein: CASSLGAGVSKNIQYF. CDR3 DNA sequence: TGTGCCAGCAGCTTAGGTGCAGGGGTATCCAAAAACATTCAGTACTTC.